This TCR beta chain was observed in a study of blood T cell repertoires in COVID-19. Overall study context: Acute and convalescent COVID-19 specimens originated in the United States, Italy and Spain. T cells, B-cell-depleted T cells, or PBMCs provided the cDNA or gDNA that served as material.

In germline, CDR1 is SEHNR, CDR2 FQNEAQ (reference sequence). The CDR3 length is 15 residues. V was trimmed by 5 bases and J by 8 bases, leaving 21 bases between them. Source study methods: Reference gene primer amplification yielded estimated nucleated cell counts. Only in-frame clones appear in the TCRdb table, and some are missing; sequencing was by immunoSEQ multiplex PCR. Clone size and the V and J calls come from that table; the DNA yielded D and trimming. The table has fewer than 55,000 clones, approximately 84% seen once. The specimen was peripheral blood. This sequence originates from a man in his fifties or sixties with acute or convalescent COVID-19. This chain joins TRBV7-9 and TRBJ1-2; a possible D gene is TRBD1 (6 bases). CDR3: CASSQQGTFKKGYTF. The CDR3 nucleotides are TGTGCCAGCAGCCAGCAGGGGACCTTCAAGAAGGGCTACACCTTC. Complete variable domain (other parts from reference TRBV7-9 and TRBJ1-2): DTGVSQNPRHKITKRGQNVTFRCDPISEHNRLYWYRQTLGQGPEFLTYFQNEAQLEKSRLLSDRFSAERPKGSFSTLEIQRTEQGDSAMYLCASSQQGTFKKGYTFGSGTRLTVV.